The clone carrying this TCR beta chain was seen many times. The antigen is unknown. MiXCR, run by TCRdb on the 5' RACE reads, gives a single entry per CDR3 protein. The table records about 270,000 distinct CDR3 sequences, 15% to 20% of them present only once. Germline assignment: CDR1 SGHDT and CDR2 YYEEEE. The CDR3 covers 12 residues. The ends were cut back, 4 bases at V and 8 bases at J, with 10 bases in the middle. These data are taken from a study of T-cell memory formation after mild COVID-19. The overall study: The two donors had largely donor-specific TCR clusters. Overall study findings and caveats: Memory from before infection featured some responding clones, which suggests cross-reactive memory joined.

J is TRBJ2-1 and V is TRBV5-6; the D gene is possibly TRBD1 (6 bases). Source material: PBMCs or a T cell subset sorted from them (not recorded which). The TCR sequence derives from a man aged 18 to 30 who had mild COVID-19 (a few samples of this study predate the infection). Cell type and time point are not known. DNA for the CDR3: TGTGCCAGCAGCCCCAGGGGTGATGAGCAGTTCTTC. It encodes CASSPRGDEQFF. Using reference TRBV5-6 and TRBJ2-1 for the parts outside the CDR3, the full variable domain is DAGVTQSPTHLIKTRGQQVTLRCSPKSGHDTVSWYQQALGQGPQFIFQYYEEEERQRGNFPDRFSGHQFPNYSSELNVNALLLGDSALYLCASSPRGDEQFFGPGTRLTVL.